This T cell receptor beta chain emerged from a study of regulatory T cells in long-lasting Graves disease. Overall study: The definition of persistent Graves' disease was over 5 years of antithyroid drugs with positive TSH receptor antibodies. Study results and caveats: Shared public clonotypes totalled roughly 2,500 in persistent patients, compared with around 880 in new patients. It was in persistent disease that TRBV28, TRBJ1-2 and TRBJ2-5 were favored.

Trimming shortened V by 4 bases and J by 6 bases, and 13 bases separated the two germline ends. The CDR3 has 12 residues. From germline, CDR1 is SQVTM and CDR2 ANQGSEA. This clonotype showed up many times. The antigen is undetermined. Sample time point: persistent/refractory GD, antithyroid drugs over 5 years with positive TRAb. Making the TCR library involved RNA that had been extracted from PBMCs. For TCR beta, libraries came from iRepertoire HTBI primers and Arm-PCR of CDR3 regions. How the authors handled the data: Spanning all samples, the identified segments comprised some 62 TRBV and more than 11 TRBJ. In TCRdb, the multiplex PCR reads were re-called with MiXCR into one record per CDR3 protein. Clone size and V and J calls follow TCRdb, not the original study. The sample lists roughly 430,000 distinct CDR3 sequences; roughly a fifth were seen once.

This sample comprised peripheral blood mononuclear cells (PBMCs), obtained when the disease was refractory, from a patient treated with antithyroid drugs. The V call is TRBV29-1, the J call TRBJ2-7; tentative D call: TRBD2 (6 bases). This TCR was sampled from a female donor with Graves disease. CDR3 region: CSVAWGDSEQYF. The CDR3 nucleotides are TGCAGCGTTGCTTGGGGGGATTCCGAGCAGTACTTC.